One sample yielded the 24 T cell receptor beta chains listed below, sequenced in a study of T cell responses to AZD1222 COVID-19 vaccine. Profiling relied on immunoSEQ multiplex PCR, and the TCRdb table lists in-frame clones only, not all of them. The table lists fewer than 85,000 clones, about 85% of them singletons. The input for sequencing was peripheral blood, taken 28 days after the second AZD1222 dose. The source is an adult who received the AZD1222 COVID-19 vaccine.

The gene calls are TRBV10-3 and TRBJ2-3, with 11 positions matching TRBD2. The CDR3 has 14 amino acids. Trimming at V came to 11 bases and at J to 3 bases, leaving 7 bases not matched to a gene. The V gene's germline CDR1 is ENHRY and CDR2 SYGVKD. The CDR3 sequence is CAVAGLAATDTQYF. In nucleotides, the CDR3 is TGTGCCGTAGCGGGACTAGCGGCTACAGATACGCAGTATTTT.

The rearrangement joins TRBV7-2 to TRBJ2-1; 7 bases map to TRBD1. V was clipped by 0 bases and J by 0 bases; unmatched bases: 5. This CDR3 has 17 amino acids. Germline V gives CDR1 SGHTA, CDR2 FQGNSA. Here the CDR3 DNA reads TGTGCCAGCAGCTTAGCGGGACAGCTTTTCTCCTACAATGAGCAGTTCTTC. It specifies CASSLAGQLFSYNEQFF.

V gene TRBV6-1 combines with J gene TRBJ2-1, with 11 nucleotides matching TRBD1. Germline assignment: CDR1 MNHNS and CDR2 SASEGT. J was trimmed by 9 bases and V by 2 bases; bases with no gene match: 27. The CDR3 runs 22 residues. The CDR3 reads CASSEYFEVSPGQGARAGEQFF. CDR3 in DNA: TGTGCCAGCAGTGAATATTTTGAGGTATCCCCCGGACAGGGGGCGCGGGCCGGTGAGCAGTTCTTC.

This sequence joins TRBV7-9 and TRBJ2-2, with D tentatively TRBD1 (5 bases). V was shortened by 7 bases and J by 6 bases, with 18 bases between the two germline ends. The CDR3 has 15 amino acids. Per germline, CDR1 SEHNR and CDR2 FQNEAQ (reference sequence). CDR3 protein: CASTAGQGKAGELFF. The CDR3 nucleotides read TGTGCCAGCACAGCTGGACAAGGGAAGGCCGGGGAGCTGTTTTTT.

This clone was seen more than once but under ten times. The chain uses TRBV6-5 and TRBJ1-1; 8 nucleotides agree with TRBD1. Germline V lookup: CDR1 MNHEY, CDR2 SVGAGI. V shed 5 bases and J 4 bases; nucleotides not matched to a gene: 6. The CDR3 has 14 amino acids. CDR3 sequence: CASSQTGVGTEAFF. CDR3 in DNA: TGTGCCAGCAGTCAGACAGGGGTGGGCACTGAAGCTTTCTTT.

Note on this clone: Other DNA sequences in this sample translate to the same CDR3. The gene calls are TRBV15 and TRBJ1-2; the D is unclear. V gave up 1 base and J gave up 2 bases, with 5 bases separating them. Germline loops: CDR1 LNHNV, CDR2 YYDKDF (reference sequence). The CDR3 has 13 residues. The CDR3: CATSRGTNYGYTF. The DNA for the CDR3 is TGTGCCACCAGCAGAGGGACGAACTATGGCTACACCTTC.

The chain links TRBV6-6 to TRBJ2-2; 7 bases agree with TRBD2. This CDR3 region has 15 residues. CDR1 and CDR2 (germline): MNHNY, SVGAGI (reference sequence). Trimming at V came to 3 bases and at J to 7 bases, leaving 8 bases not matched to a gene. CDR3 region: CASSYLGEGGGELFF. The CDR3 nucleotides are TGTGCCAGCAGTTATTTGGGGGAGGGCGGCGGGGAGCTGTTTTTT.

The gene calls are TRBV11-2 and TRBJ2-7; maybe TRBD2 (5 bases). The germline V gene encodes CDR1 SGHAT and CDR2 FQNNGV. V was cut by 5 bases and J by 0 bases, with 11 bases left in between. This CDR3 has 14 residues. In nucleotides, the CDR3 is TGTGCCAGCAGCCGTGGACTGAGCTCCTACGAGCAGTACTTC. Its protein product is CASSRGLSSYEQYF.

The chain carries TRBV11-2 and TRBJ2-5; weak D call: TRBD2 (7 bases). V lost 5 bases, J lost 5 bases, and 18 bases lay in between. CDR3 length: 15 amino acids. CDR1 is SGHAT and CDR2 is FQNNGV in the germline V gene. CDR3 DNA: TGTGCCAGCAGCCCGGGGGCGGGGGCTCGTGAGACCCAGTACTTC. This codes for CASSPGAGARETQYF.

This chain links TRBV19 with TRBJ1-5; TRBD1 agrees at 9 bases. Germline CDR1 reads LNHDA; CDR2 reads SQIVND (reference sequence). With V trimmed by 3 bases and J by 4 bases, 10 bases remained unmatched. The CDR3 sequence is 17 residues long. The CDR3 nucleotides are TGTGCCAGTAGTATGGGGTCCGGGACAGGGCTTAATCAGCCCCAGCATTTT. Translation gives CASSMGSGTGLNQPQHF. Full variable domain (outside the CDR3, taken from reference TRBV19 and TRBJ1-5): DGGITQSPKYLFRKEGQNVTLSCEQNLNHDAMYWYRQDPGQGLRLIYYSQIVNDFQKGDIAEGYSVSREKKESFPLTVTSAQKNPTAFYLCASSMGSGTGLNQPQHFGDGTRLSIL.

The V gene is TRBV6-5, the J gene TRBJ1-1, with D uncertain. Per the germline V gene, CDR1 is MNHEY and CDR2 is SVGAGI. Between the trimmed V and J ends, which lost 6 bases and 5 bases, there was a span of 13 bases. There are 13 residues in the CDR3. In DNA, the CDR3 is TGTGCCAGCAGAACCTCCGGAAGAACTGAAGCTTTCTTT. Its translation is CASRTSGRTEAFF.

The J gene is TRBJ2-1, the V gene TRBV7-3; 9 bases match TRBD2. The CDR3 spans 21 residues. Germline lookup yields CDR1 SGHTA and CDR2 FQGTGA. The junction had 19 bases not matched to a gene; V was cut back by 4 bases and J by 0 bases. CDR3 sequence: CASSSDRLGTSPNRSYNEQFF. CDR3 coding DNA: TGTGCCAGCAGCTCCGACCGCTTAGGGACTAGCCCAAACCGCTCCTACAATGAGCAGTTCTTC.

The chain uses TRBV7-2 and TRBJ2-5, with D unresolved. The V end lost 11 bases, the J end lost 1 base, and 11 bases lay between the germline ends. Germline loops: CDR1 SGHTA, CDR2 FQGNSA. This CDR3 region has 12 residues. CDR3 in DNA: TGTGCCCTTGGAAGGTCCCAAGAGACCCAGTACTTC. This translates into CALGRSQETQYF.

The table lists this clone with a few counts. The chain recombines TRBV30 with TRBJ1-2; D may be TRBD1 (5 bases). CDR1 and CDR2 (germline): GTSNPN, SVGIG (reference sequence). Trimming cost V 4 bases and J 4 bases, with 13 bases left between them. This CDR3 has 13 residues. CDR3 sequence (DNA): TGTGCCTGGACGGGACGGCTCCTCTATGGCTACACCTTC. Amino acid sequence: CAWTGRLLYGYTF.

Comments on this clone: The junction does not match germline at one end; this may be a read error. V gene TRBV29-1 combines with J gene TRBJ1-4, with D maybe TRBD1 (6 bases). The CDR3 extends over 14 amino acids. Germline loops: CDR1 SQVTM, CDR2 ANQGSEA. CDR3 nucleotide sequence: TGCAGCGTTGAGGGGGCAGGCCCTAAAGAAAAACTGTTTTTT. Amino acid sequence: CSVEGAGPKEKLFF. Based on the CDR3 plus reference TRBV29-1 and TRBJ1-4, the full variable domain is SAVISQKPSRDICQRGTSLTIQCQVDSQVTMMFWYRQQPGQSLTLIATANQGSEATYESGFVIDKFPISRPNLTFSTLTVSNMSPEDSSIYLCSVEGAGPKEKLFFGSGTQLSVL.

This chain joins TRBV9 and TRBJ2-3, with a weak D call TRBD2 (5 bases). Trimming took off 0 bases at V and 0 bases at J, with 11 bases between the two ends. Per germline, CDR1 SGDLS and CDR2 YYNGEE. The CDR3 sequence is 16 residues long. The CDR3 DNA follows: TGTGCCAGCAGCGTAGTTAGCGATTCTAGCACAGATACGCAGTATTTT. Translation gives CASSVVSDSSTDTQYF.

The gene calls are TRBV3-1 (or the pseudogene TRBV3-2) and TRBJ1-5; 7 bases line up with TRBD1. There are 14 residues in the CDR3. Germline V gives CDR1 LGHDT, CDR2 YNNKEL (reference sequence). V gave up 2 bases and J gave up 4 bases; unmatched junction bases: 2. The DNA for the CDR3 is TGTGCCAGCAGCCAAATGACAGGGAATCAGCCCCAGCATTTT. This encodes CASSQMTGNQPQHF.

The V call is TRBV7-9, the J call TRBJ2-3, with 9 positions matching TRBD1. The CDR3 loop spans 15 amino acids. J lost 3 bases, V lost 6 bases, and 7 bases had no gene match. CDR1 is SEHNR and CDR2 is FQNEAQ in the germline V gene (reference sequence). CDR3: CASSKQGARTDTQYF. CDR3 sequence (DNA): TGTGCCAGCAGTAAACAGGGGGCGAGGACAGATACGCAGTATTTT.

The CDR3 spells CASSIDGTGTGSNTDTQYF. The CDR3 nucleotides read TGTGCCAGTAGTATAGATGGGACCGGGACAGGGTCCAACACAGATACGCAGTATTTT. V and J are TRBV19 and TRBJ2-3, with 9 bases that match TRBD1. The junction had 12 bases not matched to a gene; V was cut back by 0 bases and J by 2 bases. Germline-derived CDR1 and CDR2 are LNHDA and SQIVND (reference sequence). The CDR3 totals 19 residues.

This chain links TRBV28 with TRBJ2-7; possible D gene TRBD2, 6 bases. This CDR3 spans 14 amino acids. The germline V gene has CDR1 MDHEN and CDR2 SYDVKM. The V gene lost 3 bases and the J gene lost 3 bases, with 12 bases spanning the gap. CDR3 sequence reads: CASSFLAPDYEQYF. CDR3 DNA sequence: TGTGCCAGCAGTTTCCTAGCGCCAGACTACGAGCAGTACTTC.

This clone appeared once. This sequence joins TRBV5-4 and TRBJ1-1; the match to TRBD1 covers 7 bases. The CDR3 sequence is 14 residues long. V was pared by 4 bases and J by 3 bases, with 6 bases of the junction left unmatched. Germline CDR1 is SGHNT and CDR2 is YYREEE (reference sequence). CDR3 sequence (DNA): TGTGCCAGCAGCCCAGGGGGTAGCGACACTGAAGCTTTCTTT. It specifies CASSPGGSDTEAFF. Drawing the rest from reference TRBV5-4 and TRBJ1-1, the complete variable domain is ETGVTQSPTHLIKTRGQQVTLRCSSQSGHNTVSWYQQALGQGPQFIFQYYREEENGRGNFPPRFSGLQFPNYSSELNVNALELDDSALYLCASSPGGSDTEAFFGQGTRLTVV.

A single count supports this clone. The chain links TRBV2 to TRBJ1-1; D may be TRBD1 (5 bases). Trimming removed 4 bases at V and 5 bases at J, with 8 bases between. The germline V gene has CDR1 SNHLY and CDR2 FYNNEI. CDR3 length equals 12 residues. The CDR3 protein is CASSAGETEAFF. CDR3 nucleotide sequence: TGTGCCAGCAGTGCGGGGGAGACTGAAGCTTTCTTT.

The chain combines TRBV7-2 with TRBJ1-6; D is unresolved. Trimming took 1 base from V and 11 from J, leaving 6 bases between them. The CDR3 is made up of 12 amino acids. Per germline, CDR1 SGHTA and CDR2 FQGNSA. CDR3 loop: CASSLGSPPLHF. The CDR3, as DNA: TGTGCCAGCAGCTTAGGGTCTCCACCCCTCCACTTT.

J is TRBJ1-1 and V is TRBV19, with D unclear. The V end lost 4 bases, the J end lost 8 bases, and 17 bases lay between the germline ends. The CDR3 is 14 residues long. Germline V gene sequence: CDR1 LNHDA, CDR2 SQIVND (reference sequence). In DNA, the CDR3 is TGTGCCAGTAGTACTAGAACGGACCCTCGGGAAGCTTTCTTT. Residues: CASSTRTDPREAFF.